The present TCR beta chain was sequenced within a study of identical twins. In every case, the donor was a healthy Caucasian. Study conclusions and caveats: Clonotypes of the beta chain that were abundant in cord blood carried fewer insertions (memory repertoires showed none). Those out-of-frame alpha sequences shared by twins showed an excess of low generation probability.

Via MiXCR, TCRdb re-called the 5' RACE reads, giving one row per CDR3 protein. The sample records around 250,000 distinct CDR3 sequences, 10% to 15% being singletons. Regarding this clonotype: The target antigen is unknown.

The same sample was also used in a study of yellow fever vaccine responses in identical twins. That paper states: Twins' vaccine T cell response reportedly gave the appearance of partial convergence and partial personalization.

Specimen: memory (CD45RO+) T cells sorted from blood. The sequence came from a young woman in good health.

The CDR3 sequence: CASSFLLGLQETQYF. DNA for the CDR3: TGTGCCAGCAGCTTTCTCCTAGGGTTACAAGAGACCCAGTACTTC. The rearrangement joins TRBV11-2 to TRBJ2-5; D uncertain. The CDR3 has 15 residues. Trimming left V 3 bases short and J 2 bases short, with 13 bases between. CDR1 SGHAT and CDR2 FQNNGV come from the germline V gene.